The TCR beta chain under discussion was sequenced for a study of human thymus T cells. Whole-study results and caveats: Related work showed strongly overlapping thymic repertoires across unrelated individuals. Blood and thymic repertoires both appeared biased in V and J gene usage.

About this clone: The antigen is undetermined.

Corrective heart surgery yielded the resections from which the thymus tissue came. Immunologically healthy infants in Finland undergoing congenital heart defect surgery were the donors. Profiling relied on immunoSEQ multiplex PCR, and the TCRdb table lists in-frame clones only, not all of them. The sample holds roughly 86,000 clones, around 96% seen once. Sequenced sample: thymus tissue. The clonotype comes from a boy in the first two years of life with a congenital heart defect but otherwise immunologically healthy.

The CDR3 sequence is CASSLREGHYEQYF. The DNA of the CDR3 is TGTGCCAGCAGTTTGCGGGAGGGCCACTACGAGCAGTACTTC. The rearrangement links TRBV28 to TRBJ2-7; the match to TRBD2 covers 9 bases. The CDR3 covers 14 residues. CDR1 is MDHEN and CDR2 is SYDVKM in the germline V gene. J gave up 3 bases and V 3 bases, and 3 bases lay outside the gene matches.